Below, one T cell receptor (beta chain) is given with its context. Its antigen is currently not known. Per-base qualities were not stored, and no clone one base away is much larger. The roughly 38 donors, aged about 6 to 100 years, were systemically healthy Caucasian individuals from Russia. Approximately 9.3 milliliters of peripheral blood were collected from each donor into EDTA-treated Vacutainer tubes. Ficoll-Paque density-gradient centrifugation was used to isolate PBMCs, with at least 6 million obtained per sample. Total RNA, at least 5.5 micrograms per sample, was extracted from PBMCs with Trizol reagent. For every donor, flow cytometry on a PBMC aliquot measured the percentage of naive CD45RAhigh/CD27high T cells. This sample is part of a study of blood T cells in healthy people across ages (dated by TCRdb to the mid-2010s). Study-level background: In model experiments, template switching captured about one uniquely barcoded TCR beta cDNA molecule for every two T cells. Using the same blood draw, the study looked at two additional independent replicas of 1 million unique cDNA reads for two donors, one aged 18 to 30 and the other aged 80 or older. The study measured age-related changes in TCR beta repertoire diversity using deep sequencing normalized with unique cDNA molecular identifiers. Four age groups were formed from the donors: young (average approximately 16 years), middle-aged (less than 40), aged (more than 55) and long-lived (about 75). General conclusions and limits of the study: Compared with the aged group, more naive CD4+ T cells, fewer expanded clones and increased TCR diversity were shown by the long-lived group, suggesting age selection. There was a strong correlation between observed TCR beta diversity and the percentage of naive T cells measured by flow cytometry. The CMV infection status of donors was not known, potentially confounding age-related changes in expanded clonotypes. Bulk unsorted PBMC profiling prevented conclusive comparison of naive and antigen-experienced compartments. As age increased, observed TCR beta diversity per million T cells dropped in a roughly linear way, and a significant reduction was already evident by age about 40. Total diversity estimates from one million sequenced T cells were considered lower bounds and underestimates.

The method was 5' RACE. TCRdb lists the instrument as Illumina HiSeq 2500. A second 7 to 11 cycle PCR used a sample-barcoded 5' primer and a J-beta primer mix. Each TCR beta cDNA molecule received a unique molecular identifier from a template-switch 5' adaptor carrying 12 random nucleotides. Each sample yielded at least 3 million CDR3-containing paired-end reads. First-strand cDNA synthesis was performed from all RNA using the Mint cDNA synthesis kit, with priming by a TRBC-specific oligonucleotide. All cDNA was treated with uracil-DNA glycosylase and then went through a first 18-cycle PCR with the universal primers M1SS and BC2_uni_R. The authors' pipeline ran thus. For normalization, 1 million high-quality reads, each with a distinct molecular identifier, were randomly selected from each sample. Instead of being binned into consensus sequences, reads with shared molecular identifiers were discarded. MiTCR, with a Q25 quality threshold and the strictest error-elimination algorithm, was used for CDR3 identification, clonotype clustering and error correction. A nonparametric unseen species model with Euler transformation was used to estimate lower-bound total TCR beta diversity. The raw public data were reprocessed by TCRdb itself: fastp quality trimming at Q25, MiXCR clonotype calling, in-frame beta chains only. Each CDR3 protein gets just one entry, which takes the most common genes and DNA from the rows behind it. The V and J calls come from TCRdb's annotation, not from the publication. Across this sample there are hundreds of thousands of distinct CDR3 sequences, with nearly 25% seen only once. Around 10% of the sample is in the top ten clones.

The CDR3 covers 14 residues, taking in both the cysteine and the phenylalanine. The read is trimmed to its CDR3 DNA, 42 bases read in frame from base 1. CDR1 SGHDN and CDR2 FVKESK are derived from the germline V gene. At the junction V is shortened by 1 base and J by 4 bases, with 11 bases in between. The sample was also reused in another study, on T cells of mothers and their children. As noted in the second study: Nine systemically healthy Caucasian individuals, comprising three mothers and their six children, were included as donors. cDNA synthesis consumed the entire amount of extracted RNA, loaded at 1.5 ug RNA in each 15 ul reaction. Sample barcodes and 2-4 random nucleotides were added via the M1S primer in the second PCR. Over 9 million TCR beta CDR3 reads came from each mother, compared with millions of reads from each child. In both related and unrelated pairs, thymic selection shapes the output of TCR recombination in a similar way, with inherited differences having only a minor effect. Normalized repertoire overlap was always slightly but never significantly higher in related than unrelated mother-child pairs. No persistent microchimeric T cell clones were detected, at a sensitivity of approximately 90 clones per million clonotypes. In the study, deep NGS was used to compare the TCR beta repertoires of mothers and children, and features distinguishing related mother-child pairs from unrelated individuals were sought. Mothers averaged about 37 +/- 4 years of age and children averaged around 10 +/- 4 years. After adapter ligation was performed with NEBNext reagents, the libraries were sequenced on an Illumina HiSeq 2000 with 100+100 nt paired-end reads. To avoid cross-contamination, the mother libraries and the child libraries were prepared a month apart and sequenced in separate runs. For each donor, between about 450,000 and 2,300,000 distinct TCR beta clonotypes were identified. Naive TCR beta clonotypes were estimated from low-frequency clonotypes matched to each donor's FACS-determined naive share, without sorting.

Sequencing input: blood. This clonotype originated in a boy younger than 18 in good health. The rearranged segments are TRBV14 and TRBJ2-7, with an unclear D gene assignment. The nucleotides read TGTGCCAGCAGCCAAGGCCAGCTGACGTACGAGCAGTACTTC. Translated, it reads CASSQGQLTYEQYF. With all but the CDR3 taken from the reference TRBV14 and TRBJ2-7 genes, the full variable domain is: EAGVTQFPSHSVIEKGQTVTLRCDPISGHDNLYWYRRVMGKEIKFLLHFVKESKQDESGMPNNRFLAERTGGTYSTLKVQPAELEDSGVYFCASSQGQLTYEQYFGPGTRLTVT.